The present TCR beta chain was sequenced within a study of patients and donors after allogeneic stem cell transplantation. Trimming pared 3 bases from V and 6 bases from J, leaving 8 bases between. This CDR3 comprises 12 residues. Germline CDR1 reads MNHEY; CDR2 reads SMNVEV (reference sequence). TCRdb re-called the RT-PCR reads through MiXCR, storing one row per CDR3 protein. The top ten clones hold around 27% of a sample with 100,000 to 130,000 distinct CDR3 sequences, about a third of them seen once. This clonotype was recorded a few times. V gene TRBV27 combines with J gene TRBJ1-1, with D unresolved. This sequence was found in a human donor who was either an allogeneic HSCT recipient or a stem cell or donor lymphocyte infusion donor (not recorded which). It is not recorded whose cells these are; they may come from a transplant donor. The sequencing sample was made of blood, either unsorted or a sorted T cell fraction (not recorded which). CDR3: CASSFHGAEAFF. The CDR3 region has the DNA TGTGCCAGCAGTTTCCATGGCGCTGAAGCTTTCTTT.